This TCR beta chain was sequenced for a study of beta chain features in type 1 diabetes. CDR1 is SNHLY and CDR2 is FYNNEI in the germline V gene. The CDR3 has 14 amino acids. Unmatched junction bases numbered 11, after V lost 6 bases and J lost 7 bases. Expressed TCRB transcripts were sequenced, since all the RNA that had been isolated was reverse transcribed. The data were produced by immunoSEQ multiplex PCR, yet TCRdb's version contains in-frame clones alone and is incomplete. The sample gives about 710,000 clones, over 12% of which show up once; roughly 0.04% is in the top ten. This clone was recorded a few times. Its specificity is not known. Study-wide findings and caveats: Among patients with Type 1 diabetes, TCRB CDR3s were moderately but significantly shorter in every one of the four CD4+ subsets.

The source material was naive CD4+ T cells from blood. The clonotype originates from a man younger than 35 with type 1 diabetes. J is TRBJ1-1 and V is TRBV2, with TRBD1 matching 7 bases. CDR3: CASSSYYRGGEAFF. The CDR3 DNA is TGTGCCAGCAGCTCCTACTACAGGGGAGGTGAAGCTTTCTTT.